These 21 T cell receptor beta chains originate from one sample sequenced in a study of OX40 agonist ivuxolimab in advanced cancers. TCRdb keeps only in-frame clones here, not all; method: immunoSEQ multiplex PCR. The repertoire holds about 130,000 clones, with less than 95% as singletons. The specimen comprised CD4+ or CD8+ T cells sorted from blood, sampled in a trial of the OX40 agonist ivuxolimab. The receptors stem from an adult with an advanced solid tumor such as melanoma, head and neck, liver or kidney cancer.

The J gene is TRBJ1-1, the V gene TRBV2; 8 bases are shared with TRBD1. Germline V gene lookup returns CDR1 SNHLY and CDR2 FYNNEI. The CDR3 sequence is 16 residues long. The trim removed 2 bases at V and 1 base at J, leaving 6 bases unmatched. CDR3: CASSELAGTGNTEAFF. The CDR3 DNA follows: TGTGCCAGCAGTGAACTGGCCGGGACAGGGAACACTGAAGCTTTCTTT.

V and J are TRBV5-1 and TRBJ2-7, with D tentatively TRBD1 (5 bases). Per germline, CDR1 SGHRS and CDR2 YFSETQ. V was trimmed by 0 bases and J by 4 bases, leaving 17 bases between them. The CDR3 has 16 residues. CDR3 loop: CASSLEARQGWYEQYF. As DNA, the CDR3 is TGCGCCAGCAGCTTGGAAGCCCGGCAGGGATGGTACGAGCAGTACTTC. The complete variable domain, with remaining parts taken from reference TRBV5-1 and TRBJ2-7, reads KAGVTQTPRYLIKTRGQQVTLSCSPISGHRSVSWYQQTPGQGLQFLFEYFSETQRNKGNFPGRFSGRQFSNSRSEMNVSTLELGDSALYLCASSLEARQGWYEQYFGPGTRLTVT.

The genes are TRBV20-1 and TRBJ2-7; D gene uncertain. CDR3 length: 10 amino acids. V was pared by 4 bases and J by 1 base, with 2 bases between. From germline, CDR1 is DFQATT and CDR2 SNEGSKA (reference sequence). The CDR3 DNA reads TGCAGTGCTATGTCCTACGAGCAGTACTTC. As protein: CSAMSYEQYF.

The chain uses TRBV13 and TRBJ2-7; TRBD1 is a possible D gene (5 bases). Between the trimmed V and J ends, which lost 2 bases and 4 bases, there was a span of 15 bases. CDR3 length: 15 amino acids. Germline V gene sequence: CDR1 PRHDT, CDR2 FYEKMQ (reference sequence). The DNA of the CDR3 is TGTGCCAGCAGCTTAAAGTTAGGGGCTAGTTACGAGCAGTACTTC. This codes for CASSLKLGASYEQYF.

In DNA form, the CDR3 reads TGTGCCAGCAGCTCCCCTGACGAGCAGTACTTC. It translates to CASSSPDEQYF. The genes are TRBV14 and TRBJ2-7; no clear D. The CDR3 contains 11 residues. Trimming took off 5 bases at V and 5 bases at J, with 7 bases between the two ends. Germline V gene data show CDR1 as SGHDN and CDR2 as FVKESK.

The chain couples TRBV4-3 to TRBJ1-1; D possibly corresponds to TRBD1 (6 bases). This CDR3 is built from 15 residues. In germline, CDR1 is LGHNA, CDR2 YSLEER. Deletions cut 4 bases from V and 3 bases from J, with 15 bases between. The CDR3 region is CASSPEDSGDTEAFF. The CDR3 region has the DNA TGCGCCAGCAGCCCTGAGGACAGTGGGGACACTGAAGCTTTCTTT.

The gene calls are TRBV15 and TRBJ2-7; the D is unclear. This CDR3 comprises 13 residues. Germline CDR1 LNHNV, CDR2 YYDKDF (reference sequence). The germline V and J ends were trimmed by 5 bases and 1 base, with 9 bases remaining between them. CDR3 in amino acids: CATSRGFSYEQYF. CDR3 sequence (DNA): TGTGCCACCAGCCGAGGTTTTTCCTACGAGCAGTACTTC.

This chain connects TRBV10-2 to TRBJ2-2, with 7 positions matching TRBD1. V trimming: 6 bases; J trimming: 0 bases; junction bases outside the gene matches: 4. This CDR3 spans 15 amino acids. CDR1 and CDR2 (germline): WSHSY, SAAADI. DNA for the CDR3: TGCGCCAGCAGCCACAGGGGCCCGAACACCGGGGAGCTGTTTTTT. Its translation is CASSHRGPNTGELFF.

The rearrangement joins TRBV7-9 to TRBJ1-6; D possibly corresponds to TRBD1 (5 bases). The CDR3 totals 17 residues. Trimming left V 2 bases short and J 5 bases short, with 16 bases between. CDR1 is SEHNR and CDR2 is FQNEAQ in the germline V gene (reference sequence). The CDR3 nucleotides are TGTGCCAGCAGCTTACTAACAGGCGACCTGCATAATTCACCCCTCCACTTT. Translation: CASSLLTGDLHNSPLHF.

This clone was seen once. The chain employs TRBV28 and TRBJ2-7; TRBD1 might be the D (5 bases). The CDR3 totals 13 residues. Trimming took off 6 bases at V and 0 bases at J, with 9 bases between the two ends. The germline V gene has CDR1 MDHEN and CDR2 SYDVKM. The CDR3 spells CASSSTDSYEQYF. The CDR3 DNA sequence: TGTGCCAGCAGCTCGACAGACTCCTACGAGCAGTACTTC. The entire variable domain, with the rest obtained from reference TRBV28 and TRBJ2-7, is as follows: DVKVTQSSRYLVKRTGEKVFLECVQDMDHENMFWYRQDPGLGLRLIYFSYDVKMKEKGDIPEGYSVSREKKERFSLILESASTNQTSMYLCASSSTDSYEQYFGPGTRLTVT.

The gene calls are TRBV7-3 and TRBJ2-2, with TRBD2 matching 9 bases. CDR1 is SGHTA and CDR2 is FQGTGA in the germline V gene. This CDR3 region has 16 residues. Trimming took 6 bases from V and 1 from J; bases not matched to a gene: 6. CDR3 in amino acids: CASSGTSGLNTGELFF. CDR3 coding DNA: TGTGCCAGCAGTGGAACTAGCGGGTTGAACACCGGGGAGCTGTTTTTT. The full variable domain, with the rest looked up from reference TRBV7-3 and TRBJ2-2, is GAGVSQTPSNKVTEKGKYVELRCDPISGHTALYWYRQSLGQGPEFLIYFQGTGAADDSGLPNDRFFAVRPEGSVSTLKIQRTERGDSAVYLCASSGTSGLNTGELFFGEGSRLTVL.

The V call is TRBV6-5, the J call TRBJ2-4, with 11 bases that match TRBD2. The V and J ends lost 2 bases and 13 bases, in that order; junction bases with no gene match: 13. Looked up from germline, CDR1 is MNHEY and CDR2 is SVGAGI. The length of the CDR3 is 16 residues. In DNA form, the CDR3 reads TGTGCCAGCAGTTACGGTACTAGCGGGAGCGGGGGAATGCAGTACTTC. Its protein product is CASSYGTSGSGGMQYF.

V gene TRBV5-1 combines with J gene TRBJ2-1; 7 bases line up with TRBD1. CDR3 size: 15 residues. V gave up 1 base and J gave up 3 bases; unmatched junction bases: 4. The germline V gene has CDR1 SGHRS and CDR2 YFSETQ. CDR3 sequence reads: CASSLRRQGYNEQFF. Here the CDR3 DNA reads TGCGCCAGCAGCTTGAGAAGACAGGGCTACAATGAGCAGTTCTTC.

This chain uses TRBV10-2 with TRBJ1-5; D not certain. CDR3 length: 13 amino acids. Trimming removed 8 bases from V and 0 bases from J, with 8 bases in between. Germline assignment: CDR1 WSHSY and CDR2 SAAADI. CDR3 in amino acids: CASGRDSNQPQHF. The CDR3, as DNA: TGCGCCAGCGGAAGGGATAGCAATCAGCCCCAGCATTTT.

This clone was counted a single time. This rearrangement joins TRBV28 to TRBJ1-1, with D perhaps matching TRBD1 (5 bases). Trimming removed 3 bases from V and 2 bases from J, with 13 bases in between. Germline V gene sequence: CDR1 MDHEN, CDR2 SYDVKM. The CDR3 is 15 residues long. CDR3 protein: CASSLLSGTNTEAFF. CDR3 sequence (DNA): TGTGCCAGCAGTTTGCTATCCGGGACTAACACTGAAGCTTTCTTT.

Only one count was recorded for this clone. V and J are TRBV27 and TRBJ2-3; 9 positions match TRBD2. V was clipped by 6 bases and J by 1 base; unmatched bases: 8. The CDR3 runs 16 residues. Looked up from germline, CDR1 is MNHEY and CDR2 is SMNVEV (reference sequence). CDR3 sequence: CASRLQRGAGTDTQYF. The DNA of the CDR3 is TGTGCCAGCAGACTCCAGCGGGGGGCGGGCACAGATACGCAGTATTTT.

This chain joins TRBV13 and TRBJ2-5; D unclear. The V gene's germline CDR1 is PRHDT and CDR2 FYEKMQ (reference sequence). With 1 base removed from V and 3 bases from J, the gap between germline ends came to 0 bases. The CDR3 runs 11 residues. CDR3 DNA sequence: TGTGCCAGCAGCTTAGAAGAGACCCAGTACTTC. Its translation: CASSLEETQYF. The entire variable domain, with the rest obtained from reference TRBV13 and TRBJ2-5, is as follows: AAGVIQSPRHLIKEKRETATLKCYPIPRHDTVYWYQQGPGQDPQFLISFYEKMQSDKGSIPDRFSAQQFSDYHSELNMSSLELGDSALYFCASSLEETQYFGPGTRLLVL.

The V call is TRBV11-3, the J call TRBJ2-2, with D hard to call. There are 11 residues in the CDR3. The V gene's germline CDR1 is SGHNT and CDR2 YENEEA. The V end was cut by 11 bases, the J end by 2 bases, with 6 bases between. The chain's CDR3 is CAGTNTGELFF. The CDR3 bases are TGTGCCGGCACAAACACCGGGGAGCTGTTTTTT.

In DNA form, the CDR3 reads TGTGCCAGCAGTTTGTGGACAGGGGGCGAGAACACTGAAGCTTTCTTT. Translation: CASSLWTGGENTEAFF. The chain joins TRBV6-5 to TRBJ1-1; TRBD1 agrees at 11 bases. Germline V gene data show CDR1 as MNHEY and CDR2 as SVGAGI. The length of the CDR3 is 16 residues. V lost 4 bases and J lost 1; bases outside the gene matches: 5.

The table lists this clone with a count of one. The J gene is TRBJ2-7, the V gene TRBV30; no firm D call. The CDR3 is 12 amino acids. CDR1 is GTSNPN and CDR2 is SVGIG in the germline V gene (reference sequence). V was cut by 3 bases and J by 0 bases, with 6 bases left in between. DNA of the CDR3: TGTGCCTGGAGCAGACTCTCCTACGAGCAGTACTTC. As protein: CAWSRLSYEQYF.

The chain uses TRBV7-3 and TRBJ2-7; 9 positions agree with TRBD2. This CDR3 has 15 residues. J lost 2 bases, V lost 0 bases, and 2 bases had no gene match. Germline V gene lookup returns CDR1 SGHTA and CDR2 FQGTGA. The CDR3 coding sequence is TGTGCCAGCAGCTTAACGAGACTAGCGGCCTACGAGCAGTACTTC. It is translated as CASSLTRLAAYEQYF.